These T cell receptor beta chains were read from a single sample in a study of blood T cell repertoires in COVID-19. Using immunoSEQ multiplex PCR, the repertoire was profiled, and TCRdb retains in-frame clones only, with some absent. The data hold fewer than 150,000 clones, with around 83% observed a single time. The specimen was peripheral blood. The receptors come from a human donor in a cohort sampled during active COVID-19. CDR3s include the opening cysteine and the closing phenylalanine or tryptophan. A D gene is named only where the DNA matches it firmly. Where a row states a size, it is once, few, many or the class of an expanded clone; other rows omit it.

>TRBV6-5|NA|NA|TRBJ1-6
TGTGCCGCCTCGGACAGATATAATTCACCCCTCCACTTT
CAASDRYNSPLHF
>TRBV11-2|NA|NA|TRBJ1-6
TGTGCCAGCAGCGGTAACCAGAATTCACCCCTCCACTTT
CASSGNQNSPLHF
>TRBV7-8|TRBD1|NA|TRBJ1-2
TGTGCCAGCAGCCGAGCAGGGGGACCCTATGGCTACACCTTC
CASSRAGGPYGYTF
>TRBV6-5|TRBD1|NA|TRBJ1-2
TGTGCCAGCATTACAACAGGGGTAAACTATGGCTACACCTTC
CASITTGVNYGYTF
>TRBV19|NA|NA|TRBJ2-4
TGTGCCAGTAGTATAGGCGGCCGAATTCGGGACATTCAGTACTTC
CASSIGGRIRDIQYF
>TRBV20-1|TRBD2|NA|TRBJ2-1
TGCGGTGGCGGGGGGCACTGTGAGCAGTTCTTC
CGGGGHCEQFF
>TRBV13|TRBD2|NA|TRBJ2-5
TGTGCCAGCAGCCCGACACTAGCGGGAGCTCAGGAGACCCAGTACTTC
CASSPTLAGAQETQYF
>TRBV30|NA|once|TRBJ2-5
TGTGCCTGGAGTGTAGGGGGTGTAGAGACCCAGTACTTC
CAWSVGGVETQYF
>TRBV6-2/TRBV6-3|NA|NA|TRBJ1-1
TGTGCCAGCAGTTACCTCTTCTTGGGCCCCGGAGCTTTCTTT
CASSYLFLGPGAFF
>TRBV29-1|TRBD2|many|TRBJ2-1
TGCAGCTATTCAGCGGGAGTTAATGAGCAGTTCTTC
CSYSAGVNEQFF
>TRBV15|TRBD2|NA|TRBJ2-5
TGTGCCACCAGCAGAGAAAGTGGTAGCGGGAGGGCGCGGGAGACCCAGTACTTC
CATSRESGSGRARETQYF
>TRBV18|NA|once|TRBJ2-2
TGTGCCAGCTCACCAAGACCCAGGGGCACCGGGGAGCTGTTTTTT
CASSPRPRGTGELFF
>TRBV2|NA|NA|TRBJ2-3
TGTGCCAGCAGCCCTCCCCTGTCGGATACGCAGTATTTT
CASSPPLSDTQYF
>TRBV11-2|TRBD2|NA|TRBJ2-7
TGTGCCAGCAGCTATGGGACTAGCGGGGGGCCCTACGAGCAGTACTTC
CASSYGTSGGPYEQYF
>TRBV6-6|NA|many|TRBJ2-2
TGTGCCAGCAGTCTTTCAGGCGGGGAGCTGTTTTTT
CASSLSGGELFF
>TRBV30|TRBD1|once|TRBJ1-1
TGTGCCGGGACAGGCCCCGCTGAAGCTTTCTTT
CAGTGPAEAFF
>TRBV27|NA|once|TRBJ1-1
TGTGCCAGCAGTTTATCAGGGGCCGGCACTGAAGCTTTCTTT
CASSLSGAGTEAFF
>TRBV30|NA|NA|TRBJ1-2
TGTGCCTGGATTAGTAACAGCTATGGCTACACCTTC
CAWISNSYGYTF
>TRBV6-2/TRBV6-3|TRBD2|NA|TRBJ2-5
TGTGCCAGCAGTAGAGCGGGAGTGATCGCCCAGTACTTC
CASSRAGVIAQYF
>TRBV4-3|TRBD1|NA|TRBJ2-1
TGCGCCAGCAGCCAAAATATGGGACAGGGGATTGAGCAGTTCTTC
CASSQNMGQGIEQFF
>TRBV7-6|TRBD2|NA|TRBJ2-7
TGTGCCAGCAGCGAAAGCGGGGGCCTTCTCCGCGAGCAGTACTTC
CASSESGGLLREQYF
>TRBV6-5|NA|NA|TRBJ1-1
TGTGCCAGCATAAGGGGCACTGAAGCTTTCTTT
CASIRGTEAFF
>TRBV19|NA|NA|TRBJ1-6
TGTGCCAGTAGTCTGGGGCAGGAGAATTCACCCCTCCACTTT
CASSLGQENSPLHF
>TRBV5-1|TRBD1|NA|TRBJ1-3
TGCGCCAGCAGCTTGCAACAGGGGGCAGACACCATATATTTT
CASSLQQGADTIYF
>TRBV7-8|NA|NA|TRBJ2-1
TGTGCCAGCAGCCAACGGCAGGGGCAGTTCTTC
CASSQRQGQFF
>TRBV7-2|NA|NA|TRBJ1-5
TGTGCCAGCAGCTTAGGGGCCCCTAATCAGCCCCAGCATTTT
CASSLGAPNQPQHF
>TRBV12-5|TRBD1|NA|TRBJ2-5
TGTGCTAGTGGTTTGGGACAGGGGGCCGGAGAGACCCAGTACTTC
CASGLGQGAGETQYF
>TRBV9|NA|NA|TRBJ2-3
TGTGCCAGCAGCGAGAGAGACACAGATACGCAGTATTTT
CASSERDTDTQYF
>TRBV5-5|NA|NA|TRBJ1-4
TGTGCCAGCAGCACCTTGACACTGCCTAATGAAAAACTGTTTTTT
CASSTLTLPNEKLFF
>TRBV7-3|TRBD1|few|TRBJ1-2
TGTGCCAGCAGCAGATCCGGACAGGGGGAAAATGGCTACACCTTC
CASSRSGQGENGYTF
>TRBV19|NA|few|TRBJ1-5
TGTGCCAGTAGTATGGTCAGGGGAGGCAATCAGCCCCAGCATTTT
CASSMVRGGNQPQHF
>TRBV12-3/TRBV12-4|NA|NA|TRBJ1-6
TGTGCCAGCACCCAGGGGTGGGATTCACCCCTCCACTTT
CASTQGWDSPLHF
>TRBV30|TRBD1|NA|TRBJ1-1
TGTGCCTGGCGAAAGATGGGACAGAAGATCACTGAAGCTTTCTTT
CAWRKMGQKITEAFF
>TRBV11-3|TRBD2|NA|TRBJ2-2
TGTGCCAGCACCCAGTTGACTAGCGGGAGTCGGGAGCTGTTTTTT
CASTQLTSGSRELFF
>TRBV4-3|NA|few|TRBJ2-1
TGCGCCAGCAGCCAAGAATATAGGGGAAATGAGCAGTTCTTC
CASSQEYRGNEQFF
>TRBV24-1|NA|NA|TRBJ2-5
TGTGCCACCAGTGATCCTGGACAGTACCGTATTGAGACCCAGTACTTC
CATSDPGQYRIETQYF
>TRBV9|NA|once|TRBJ2-1
TGTGCCAGCAGCGTAGATAGCTCCTACAATGAGCAGTTCTTC
CASSVDSSYNEQFF
>TRBV7-9|TRBD1|NA|TRBJ1-2
TGTGCCAGCGGGCGACAGGGGGACTATGGCTACACCTTC
CASGRQGDYGYTF
>TRBV6-2/TRBV6-3|NA|NA|TRBJ1-3
TGTGCCAGCAGTTACGTACCGGGTTCGTTTGGAAACACCATATATTTT
CASSYVPGSFGNTIYF
>TRBV11-3|NA|NA|TRBJ1-1
TGTGCCAGCAGCTTAGGAGGACACACGAACACTGAAGCTTTCTTT
CASSLGGHTNTEAFF
>TRBV3-1/TRBV3-2|TRBD2|NA|TRBJ2-1
TGTGCCAGCAGCCAAGGACTAGCGGGAGATGAGCAGTTCTTC
CASSQGLAGDEQFF
>TRBV25-1|NA|NA|TRBJ1-1
TGTGCCAGCAGAAACCCAGGGGTTCAGGCTTTCTTT
CASRNPGVQAFF
>TRBV4-3|NA|NA|TRBJ2-2
TGCGCCAGCAGCCCGATTGGGAGCACCGGGGAGCTGTTTTTT
CASSPIGSTGELFF
>TRBV5-1|TRBD1|NA|TRBJ1-1
TGCGCCAGCAGCTTAGACAGGGTTGCGATGAACACTGAAGCTTTCTTT
CASSLDRVAMNTEAFF
>TRBV12-3/TRBV12-4|NA|NA|TRBJ1-1
TGTGCCAGCAGTTTAAGGGGGTCAGGGGCTTTCTTT
CASSLRGSGAFF
>TRBV30|TRBD2|once|TRBJ2-5
TGTGCCTGGAGTACGGGGGGGCCGGAGACCCAGTACTTC
CAWSTGGPETQYF
>TRBV2|NA|NA|TRBJ2-7
TGTGCCAGCAGGGCCGGGGGGCCCCTACGGCAGTACTTC
CASRAGGPLRQYF
>TRBV9|NA|NA|TRBJ1-2
TGTGCCAGCAGCGTAGCACAGGGTAACTATGGCTACACCTTC
CASSVAQGNYGYTF
>TRBV4-1|TRBD1|NA|TRBJ1-2
TGCGCCAGCAGCCAAGTCCCAGGGGGCCCATCCGGCTACACCTTC
CASSQVPGGPSGYTF
>TRBV6-6|NA|few|TRBJ1-1
TGTGCCAGCCTCGGAGGGACTGAAGCTTTCTTT
CASLGGTEAFF
>TRBV5-1|TRBD1|NA|TRBJ2-6
TGCGCCAGCAGCCAAACAGGGGTTGGGGCCAACGTCCTGACTTTC
CASSQTGVGANVLTF
>TRBV6-6|NA|once|TRBJ1-1
TGTGCCAGCAGTATAAAACAGGGATCCGAAGCTTTCTTT
CASSIKQGSEAFF
>TRBV6-6|NA|NA|TRBJ1-1
TGTGCCAGCAGCAGGAACACTGAAGCTTTCTTT
CASSRNTEAFF
>TRBV11-3|NA|NA|TRBJ2-1
TGTGCCAGCAGCCCGAGGGAAAAGGATGAGCAGTTCTTC
CASSPREKDEQFF
>TRBV5-1|NA|NA|TRBJ2-3
TGCGCCAGCACCACTGGAGGGACAGATACGCAGTATTTT
CASTTGGTDTQYF